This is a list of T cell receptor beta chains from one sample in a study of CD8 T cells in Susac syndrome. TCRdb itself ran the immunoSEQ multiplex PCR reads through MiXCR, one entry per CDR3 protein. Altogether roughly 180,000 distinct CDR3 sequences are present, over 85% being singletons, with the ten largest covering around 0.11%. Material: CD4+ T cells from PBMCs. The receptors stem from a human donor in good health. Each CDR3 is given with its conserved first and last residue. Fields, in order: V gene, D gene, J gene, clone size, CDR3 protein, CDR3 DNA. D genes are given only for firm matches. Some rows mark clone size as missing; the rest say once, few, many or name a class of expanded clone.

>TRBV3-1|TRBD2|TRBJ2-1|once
CASSPWTSPIIGEQFF
TGTGCCAGCAGCCCATGGACTAGCCCAATAATTGGTGAGCAGTTCTTC
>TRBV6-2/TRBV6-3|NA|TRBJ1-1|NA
CASQLNTEAFF
TGTGCCAGCCAATTGAACACTGAAGCTTTCTTT
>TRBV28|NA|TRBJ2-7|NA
CASSPSPNYEQYF
TGTGCCAGCAGCCCTTCGCCAAACTACGAGCAGTACTTC
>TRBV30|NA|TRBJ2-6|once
CAWNIQSSGANVLTF
TGTGCCTGGAATATACAGAGCTCTGGGGCCAACGTCCTGACTTTC
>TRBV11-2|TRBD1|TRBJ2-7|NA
CASSRRDRANEQYF
TGTGCCAGCAGTCGGCGGGACAGGGCAAACGAGCAGTACTTC
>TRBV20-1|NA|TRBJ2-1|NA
CSAPPGPLRSNEQFF
TGCAGTGCTCCTCCGGGCCCCTTACGGAGCAATGAGCAGTTCTTC
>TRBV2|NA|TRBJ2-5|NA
CASTWTPQETQYF
TGTGCCAGCACCTGGACACCCCAAGAGACCCAGTACTTC
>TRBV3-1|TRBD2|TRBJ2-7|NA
CASSWEGPYEQYF
TGTGCCAGCAGCTGGGAGGGACCCTACGAGCAGTACTTC
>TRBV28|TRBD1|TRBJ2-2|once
CASSTAPGTGSTGELFF
TGTGCCAGCAGTACAGCCCCCGGGACAGGCTCCACCGGGGAGCTGTTTTTT
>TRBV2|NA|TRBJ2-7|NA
CASSSQGNNAYEQYF
TGTGCCAGCAGCTCACAGGGTAATAATGCGTACGAGCAGTACTTC
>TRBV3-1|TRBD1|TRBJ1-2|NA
CASNYRGQGGDGYTF
TGTGCCAGCAATTACAGAGGACAGGGGGGTGATGGCTACACCTTC
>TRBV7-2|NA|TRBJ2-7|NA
CASSPVAPYEQYF
TGTGCCAGCAGCCCAGTTGCGCCCTACGAGCAGTACTTC
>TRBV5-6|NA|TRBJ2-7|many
CASSLSGYEQYF
TGTGCCAGCAGCTTGAGTGGTTACGAGCAGTACTTC
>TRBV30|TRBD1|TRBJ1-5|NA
CAWSQTGGDQPQHF
TGTGCCTGGAGCCAAACAGGGGGCGATCAGCCCCAGCATTTT
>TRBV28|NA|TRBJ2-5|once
CASSPLGRTQETQYF
TGTGCCAGCAGCCCCCTGGGACGGACACAAGAGACCCAGTACTTC
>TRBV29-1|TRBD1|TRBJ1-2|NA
CSVEDGGTGAGYTF
TGCAGCGTTGAAGATGGGGGGACAGGGGCTGGCTACACCTTC
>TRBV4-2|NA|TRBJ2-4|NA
CASSQDPKNIQYF
TGTGCCAGCAGCCAAGACCCCAAAAACATTCAGTACTTC
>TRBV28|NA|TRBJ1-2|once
CASSLKGRFYGYTF
TGTGCCAGCAGTTTGAAGGGGAGATTCTATGGCTACACCTTC
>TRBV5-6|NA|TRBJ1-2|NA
CASSLSGVSYTF
TGTGCCAGCAGCTTGTCGGGGGTTAGTTACACCTTC
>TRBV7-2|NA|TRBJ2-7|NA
CASSLGAEIYEQYF
TGTGCCAGCAGCTTAGGAGCGGAGATCTACGAGCAGTACTTC
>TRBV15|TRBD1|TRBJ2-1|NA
CATVDRGGRDEQFF
TGTGCCACCGTTGACAGGGGGGGTAGAGATGAGCAGTTCTTC
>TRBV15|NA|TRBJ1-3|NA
CATSSGNTIYF
TGTGCCACCAGCTCTGGAAACACCATATATTTT
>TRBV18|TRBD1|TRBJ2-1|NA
CASSQRPGQGLFNEQFF
TGTGCCAGCTCACAGCGTCCGGGACAGGGTTTGTTCAATGAGCAGTTCTTC
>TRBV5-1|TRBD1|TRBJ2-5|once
CASSSGQGYQETQYF
TGCGCCAGCAGCTCCGGACAGGGCTACCAAGAGACCCAGTACTTC
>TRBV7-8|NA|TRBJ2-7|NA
CASGRSTSYEQYF
TGTGCCAGCGGCAGGTCAACTTCCTACGAGCAGTACTTC
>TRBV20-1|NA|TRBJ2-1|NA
CSGRVYNEQFF
TGCAGTGGACGGGTATACAATGAGCAGTTCTTC
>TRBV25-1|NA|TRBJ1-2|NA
CASSEGGQGYGYTF
TGTGCCAGCAGTGAAGGAGGTCAGGGTTATGGCTACACCTTC
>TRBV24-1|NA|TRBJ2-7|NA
CATSDPTRGGYEQYF
TGTGCCACCAGTGACCCCACGCGGGGCGGCTACGAGCAGTACTTC
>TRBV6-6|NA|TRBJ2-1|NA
CASSRRGAYNEQFF
TGTGCCAGCAGTCGCAGGGGGGCCTACAATGAGCAGTTCTTC
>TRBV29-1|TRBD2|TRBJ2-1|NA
CSVPGLADEQQFF
TGCAGCGTACCGGGACTAGCGGATGAACAGCAGTTCTTC
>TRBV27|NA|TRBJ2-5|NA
CASTDSFQETQYF
TGTGCCAGCACCGACAGCTTCCAAGAGACCCAGTACTTC
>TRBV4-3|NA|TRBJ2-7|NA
CASSQELQGSSYEQYF
TGCGCCAGCAGCCAAGAATTACAGGGCAGCTCCTACGAGCAGTACTTC
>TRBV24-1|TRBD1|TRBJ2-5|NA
CATRDRVETQYF
TGTGCCACCCGGGACAGGGTTGAGACCCAGTACTTC
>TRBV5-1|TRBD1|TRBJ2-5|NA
CASSWRTGGYETQYF
TGCGCCAGCAGCTGGAGGACAGGGGGCTATGAGACCCAGTACTTC
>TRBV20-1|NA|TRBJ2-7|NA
CSATLGGIYEQYF
TGCAGTGCAACACTCGGGGGAATCTACGAGCAGTACTTC
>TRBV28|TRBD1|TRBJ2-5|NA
CASSLASGQGDLETQYF
TGTGCCAGCAGTTTAGCGTCGGGACAGGGGGATTTAGAGACCCAGTACTTC
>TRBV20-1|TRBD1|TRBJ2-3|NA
CSAGTDSTDTQYF
TGCAGTGCCGGGACAGATAGCACAGATACGCAGTATTTT
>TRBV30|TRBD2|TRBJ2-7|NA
CAWSSPGTSGYEQYF
TGTGCCTGGAGCTCCCCCGGGACTAGCGGATACGAGCAGTACTTC
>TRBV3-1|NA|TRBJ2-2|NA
CASRMDGNGELFF
TGTGCCAGTCGTATGGACGGAAACGGGGAGCTGTTTTTT
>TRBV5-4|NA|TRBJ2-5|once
CASSFIRTQETQYF
TGTGCCAGCAGCTTTATAAGGACCCAAGAGACCCAGTACTTC
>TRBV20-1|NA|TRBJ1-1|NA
CSARDQGNTEAFF
TGCAGTGCTAGAGATCAAGGGAACACTGAAGCTTTCTTT
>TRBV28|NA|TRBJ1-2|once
CASSIRNYGYTF
TGTGCCAGCAGCATCCGTAACTATGGCTACACCTTC
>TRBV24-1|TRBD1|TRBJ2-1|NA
CATSDLGTGRRNEQFF
TGTGCCACCAGTGATTTGGGGACAGGGCGAAGGAATGAGCAGTTCTTC
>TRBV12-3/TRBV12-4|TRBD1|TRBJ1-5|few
CASSLTGGSNQPQHF
TGTGCCAGCAGTCTCACAGGGGGAAGCAATCAGCCCCAGCATTTT
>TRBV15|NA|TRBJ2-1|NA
CATSVWGSYNEQFF
TGTGCCACCAGCGTCTGGGGTTCCTACAATGAGCAGTTCTTC
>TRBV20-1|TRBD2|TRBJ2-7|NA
CSASGTTHYEQYF
TGCAGTGCCTCCGGGACTACCCACTACGAGCAGTACTTC
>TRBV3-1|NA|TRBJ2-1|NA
CASSQDLVPAKAQFF
TGTGCCAGCAGCCAAGATCTAGTCCCGGCCAAGGCGCAGTTCTTC
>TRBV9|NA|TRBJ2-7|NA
CASSVASAGLIYEQYF
TGTGCCAGCAGCGTAGCCTCCGCTGGATTAATCTACGAGCAGTACTTC
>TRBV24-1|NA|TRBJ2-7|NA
CATGQREWDEQYF
TGTGCCACCGGACAGCGAGAATGGGACGAGCAGTACTTC
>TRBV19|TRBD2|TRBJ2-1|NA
CASSIEAGVPNEQFF
TGTGCCAGTAGTATAGAGGCGGGAGTACCGAATGAGCAGTTCTTC
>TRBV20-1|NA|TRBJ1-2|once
CSPREGSNYGYTF
TGCAGTCCCCGTGAGGGGTCAAACTATGGCTACACCTTC
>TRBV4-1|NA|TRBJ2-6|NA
CASSQEAIPSGANVLTF
TGCGCCAGCAGCCAAGAGGCCATCCCCTCTGGGGCCAACGTCCTGACTTTC
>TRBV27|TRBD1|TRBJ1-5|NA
CASSPKTGSGNQPQHF
TGTGCCAGCAGTCCGAAGACAGGGTCGGGCAATCAGCCCCAGCATTTT
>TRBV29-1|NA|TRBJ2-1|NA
CSVRVGRNEQFF
TGCAGCGTTCGAGTGGGGAGAAATGAGCAGTTCTTC